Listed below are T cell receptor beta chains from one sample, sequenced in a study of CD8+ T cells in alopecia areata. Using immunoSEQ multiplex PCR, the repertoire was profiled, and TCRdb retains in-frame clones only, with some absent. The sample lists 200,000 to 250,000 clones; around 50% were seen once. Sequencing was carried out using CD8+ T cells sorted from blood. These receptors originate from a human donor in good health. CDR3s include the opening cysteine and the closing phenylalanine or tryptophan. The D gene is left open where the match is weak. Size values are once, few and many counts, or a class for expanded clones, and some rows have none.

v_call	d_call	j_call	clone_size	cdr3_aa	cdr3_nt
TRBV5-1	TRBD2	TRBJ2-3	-	CASSLVGLAGARTDTQYF	TGCGCCAGCAGCTTGGTTGGGCTAGCGGGGGCTCGCACAGATACGCAGTATTTT
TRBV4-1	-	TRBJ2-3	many	CASSQDRGTDTQYF	TGCGCCAGCAGCCAAGATAGGGGCACAGATACGCAGTATTTT
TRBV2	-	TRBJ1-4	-	CASSDLATNEKLFF	TGTGCCAGCAGTGATTTGGCAACTAATGAAAAACTGTTTTTT
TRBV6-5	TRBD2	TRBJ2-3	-	CASSSSGGLYTDTQYF	TGTGCCAGCAGTTCCTCGGGGGGGCTTTACACAGATACGCAGTATTTT
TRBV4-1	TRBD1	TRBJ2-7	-	CASSRGTGGNYEQYF	TGCGCCAGCAGCCGCGGGACAGGGGGAAACTACGAGCAGTACTTC
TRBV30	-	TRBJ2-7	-	CAWGGLYEQYF	TGTGCCTGGGGCGGACTATACGAGCAGTACTTC
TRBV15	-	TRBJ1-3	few	CATSRVSGNTIYF	TGTGCCACCAGCAGAGTCTCGGGAAACACCATATATTTT
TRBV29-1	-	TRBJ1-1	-	CSETDSLNTEAFF	TGCAGCGAGACGGACAGCTTGAACACTGAAGCTTTCTTT
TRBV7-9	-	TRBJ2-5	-	CASSLRSEGRETQYF	TGTGCCAGCAGCTTAAGGAGTGAGGGAAGAGAGACCCAGTACTTC
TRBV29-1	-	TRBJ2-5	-	CSVRWGETQYF	TGCAGCGTTAGGTGGGGAGAGACCCAGTACTTC
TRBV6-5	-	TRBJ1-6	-	CASSYSSSGSPLHF	TGTGCCAGCAGTTACTCTAGCAGCGGCTCACCCCTCCACTTT
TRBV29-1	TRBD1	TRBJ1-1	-	CSVAGTGGLAFF	TGCAGCGTTGCCGGGACAGGGGGCCTAGCTTTCTTT
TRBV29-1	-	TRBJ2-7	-	CSVEGTDSYEQYF	TGCAGCGTTGAGGGGACGGACTCCTACGAGCAGTACTTC
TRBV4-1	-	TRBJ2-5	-	CASSPGSLQETQYF	TGCGCCAGCAGTCCGGGATCCCTCCAGGAGACCCAGTACTTC
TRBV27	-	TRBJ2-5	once	CASSPIAAYRVETQYF	TGTGCCAGCAGTCCGATTGCCGCCTACAGGGTGGAGACCCAGTACTTC
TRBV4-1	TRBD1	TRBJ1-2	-	CASSQPNRGGYTF	TGCGCCAGCAGCCAACCTAACAGGGGAGGCTACACCTTC
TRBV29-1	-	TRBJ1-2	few	CTVMAPLSNYGYTF	TGCACCGTTATGGCGCCCTTGTCTAACTATGGCTACACCTTC
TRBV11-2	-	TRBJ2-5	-	CASSLGGEFQETQYF	TGTGCCAGCAGCTTAGGGGGGGAATTCCAAGAGACCCAGTACTTC
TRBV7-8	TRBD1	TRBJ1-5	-	CASSLEDRRNQPQHF	TGTGCCAGCAGCTTAGAGGACAGGCGCAATCAGCCCCAGCATTTT
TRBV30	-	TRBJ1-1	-	CAWIRTVNTEAFF	TGTGCCTGGATCAGGACAGTCAACACTGAAGCTTTCTTT
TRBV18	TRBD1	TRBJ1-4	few	CASSLRTGTTEKLFF	TGTGCCAGCTCACTCCGGACAGGGACGACTGAAAAACTGTTTTTT
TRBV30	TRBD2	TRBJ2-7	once	CAWRSRGEYYEQYF	TGTGCCTGGAGGTCGCGGGGGGAATATTACGAGCAGTACTTC
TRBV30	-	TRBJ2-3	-	CAWSPSTDTQYF	TGTGCCTGGAGTCCTTCCACAGATACGCAGTATTTT
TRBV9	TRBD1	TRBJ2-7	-	CASSAGTGGSEQYF	TGTGCCAGCAGCGCGGGGACAGGAGGGAGCGAGCAGTACTTC
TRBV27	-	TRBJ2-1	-	CASSLMGRNEQFF	TGTGCCAGCAGTTTAATGGGGAGGAATGAGCAGTTCTTC
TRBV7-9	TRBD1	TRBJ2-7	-	CASSSRQGSYEQYF	TGTGCCAGCAGCTCGCGACAGGGAAGCTACGAGCAGTACTTC
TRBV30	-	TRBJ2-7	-	CAWGSLPSYEQYF	TGTGCCTGGGGTTCCTTACCCTCCTACGAGCAGTACTTC
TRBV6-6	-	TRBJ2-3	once	CASNLADTDTQYF	TGTGCCAGCAATTTAGCGGACACAGATACGCAGTATTTT